Reported below is one TCR beta chain. The antigen this receptor binds is unknown. No base quality values were provided; no much bigger clone lies one nucleotide off. The donors were healthy, HIV-negative adults who had no recently reported acute infections or vaccinations. Every donor was a Caucasian adult living in Nashville, Tennessee, USA. For unsorted samples, roughly 90 million PBMCs were counted, and genomic DNA was extracted using the QIAamp DNA Blood Mini kit. Blood was collected by leukapheresis, and PBMCs were isolated by Ficoll-Histopaque density gradient centrifugation and then cryopreserved in liquid nitrogen vapor phase. Using the deep immunoSEQ assay, multiplex PCR amplified TCR CDR3 regions from genomic DNA. Extracted genomic DNA from each cell subset was spread evenly across all wells of several immunoSEQ 96-well plates, with each plate serving as a replicate. Each replicate PCR for unsorted PBMC received approximately 0.3 ug genomic DNA, equal to 25,000 to 30,000 T cell genomes. Unsorted PBMC genomic DNA was sequenced across ten immunoSEQ deep assay plates. Purified libraries were measured with a Qubit 3.0 fluorometer, size-checked on a Bioanalyzer 2100, and measured again with the KAPA Library Quantification kit. Every immunoSEQ 96-well plate was sequenced on a dedicated single-read 150-cycle Illumina NextSeq 550 flow cell. On the study's bioinformatics: Because the immunoSEQ output held only junctional sequences and lacked quality scores, the filtering could not match the filtering applied to full-length reads. Sequences were annotated with PyIR, a Python wrapper for IgBLAST v1.9, using IMGT germline references to assign V/J genes and CDR3. Reads with weak V/J assignments (E-value above 1e-6), missing CDR3, stop codons, out-of-frame junctions, or ambiguous translated residues were removed. V3J clonotypes were defined as sequences sharing an identical inferred V gene, J gene, and CDR3 amino acid sequence. The percentage overlap between two repertoires was calculated by dividing the number of shared unique clonotypes by the size of the smaller repertoire. RTK rarefaction, the Chao1 estimator, and Recon v2.1 estimates of unobserved clonotypes were used to assess repertoire richness. Imported from immuneACCESS, the table was reduced by TCRdb to in-frame sequences with V and J called. These copies leave out some clones; in studies compared against another copy, an unresolved V gene accounts for under half, and the cause of the remainder is not known. V, J and clone size reflect that table, while D and trimming were determined from the DNA. The sample table contains about 480,000 clones; only one count was recorded for over 75% of them. Around an eighth of the sample is taken by the ten largest.

The data were taken from a study of shared clonotypes between healthy human individuals (dated by TCRdb to the early 2020s). In terms of the full investigation: A few men and two women, aged 18 to 49 years, made up the cohort. Per donor, leukapheresis produced somewhere between about 0.8 and 9 billion PBMCs. Libraries were prepared and TCR repertoires were sequenced by different laboratories using diverse techniques, in order to increase sequencing depth and limit assay-specific biases. Blood TCR repertoires of four to six healthy adults were deeply sequenced to estimate repertoire size and the extent of clonotype sharing between individuals. The investigation overall reported the following: Pairwise subsampling led to the expectation that sequencing depth would affect the degree of clonotype sharing among donors. Only blood was sampled, and tissue TCR repertoires likely differ from those in blood. The genetic and exposure-history diversity represented was limited by the small number of donors.

The CDR3, cysteine through phenylalanine, is 13 amino acids long. The sequence is cut down to CDR3 DNA, 39 bases in frame from base 1. CDR1 and CDR2 are read off the germline V gene as SGHDT and YYEEEE. This receptor was taken from a woman aged 40 to 49 in good health. Some clones in this sample may be carry-over from other donors' samples. The sample was PBMCs. The V gene is TRBV5-6 and the J gene is TRBJ2-5; no D gene is confidently identified. The end of the DNA fits TRBJ2-7 better, so the J call may be wrong. This receptor carries the CDR3 CASSLQFVHEQYF. DNA sequence: TGTGCCAGCAGCTTGCAGTTCGTCCACGAGCAGTACTTC.